This entry concerns a single T cell receptor (beta chain). Losses at the gene ends were 3 bases for V and 7 bases for J; bases not matched to a gene: 7. In germline, CDR1 is KGHSH, CDR2 LQKENI. The CDR3 is 15 residues long. Original data processing: Nucleated cell number was recorded as an estimate derived from reference gene primer amplification. Profiling relied on immunoSEQ multiplex PCR, and the TCRdb table lists in-frame clones only, not all of them. Clone size and V and J calls were adopted from that table, with D and trimming inferred from the DNA. The repertoire holds approximately 140,000 clones, with roughly 85% as singletons. These data are taken from a study of blood T cell repertoires in COVID-19. Study-level information: From the United States, Italy and Spain came samples of acute and convalescent COVID-19. PBMCs, B-cell-depleted T cells, or T cells were the source of the cDNA or gDNA that made up the material.

One Seattle source followed patients from active infection through their disease course. The gene calls are TRBV18 and TRBJ1-4, with TRBD1 matching over 8 bases. Sequencing was done on a sample of peripheral blood. This receptor was taken from a woman aged 60 to 75 with COVID-19, enrolled during active disease. CDR3 in amino acids: CASSPGQGKGEKLFF. The CDR3 DNA reads TGTGCCAGCTCACCCGGACAGGGTAAAGGTGAAAAACTGTTTTTT.